What follows are 6 T cell receptor beta chains derived from one specimen sequenced in a study of blood T cell repertoires in COVID-19. Here immunoSEQ multiplex PCR was the method, and the copy in TCRdb shows in-frame clones only, minus some. The profile covers 200,000 or so clones, with roughly nine tenths appearing a single time and 3% to 3.5% taken by the ten largest. Sequencing was performed on PBMCs or T cells enriched from blood (not recorded which). The source of these receptors is a woman aged 18-29 years in a cohort exposed to, infected with or recovered from COVID-19 (not recorded which).

The chain links TRBV18 to TRBJ1-1, with 7 nucleotides matching TRBD1. CDR1 and CDR2 from the germline V gene are KGHSH and LQKENI. The CDR3 is 13 residues long. The trim removed 3 bases at V and 11 bases at J, leaving 9 bases unmatched. The CDR3 loop is CASSPRDRPRAFF. In DNA, the CDR3 is TGTGCCAGCTCACCCCGGGACAGACCACGGGCTTTCTTT.

V usage is TRBV3-1 (or the pseudogene TRBV3-2) and J usage is TRBJ2-3, with 11 bases fitting TRBD2. Per the germline V gene, CDR1 is LGHDT and CDR2 is YNNKEL (reference sequence). The CDR3 extends over 17 amino acids. J was trimmed by 6 bases and V by 1 base; bases with no gene match: 9. The CDR3 DNA is TGTGCCAGCAGCCAAGGAGAACTAGCGGGAGTATCCGATACGCAGTATTTT. The encoded protein is CASSQGELAGVSDTQYF.

V usage is TRBV29-1 and J usage is TRBJ2-7, with TRBD2 matching over 11 bases. This CDR3 contains 15 residues. Germline V lookup: CDR1 SQVTM, CDR2 ANQGSEA. V shed 4 bases, J shed 0 bases, and the junction held 5 bases outside the gene matches. The CDR3 loop reads CSVAPGTSGSYEQYF. DNA for the CDR3: TGCAGCGTTGCCCCTGGGACTAGCGGCTCCTACGAGCAGTACTTC.

The rearrangement uses TRBV19 and TRBJ1-2, with D possibly matching TRBD1 (6 bases). Trimming took 6 bases from V and 3 from J, leaving 8 bases between them. The CDR3 has 12 residues. Germline CDR1 and CDR2: LNHDA and SQIVND (reference sequence). CDR3 sequence: CASRGGDYGYTF. The CDR3, as DNA: TGTGCCAGTAGAGGGGGGGACTATGGCTACACCTTC.

The table lists this clone with a count of one. The chain carries TRBV18 and TRBJ2-1; 11 positions agree with TRBD2. The CDR3 sequence is 16 residues long. Germline CDR1 is KGHSH and CDR2 is LQKENI. V lost 6 bases, J lost 8 bases, and 12 bases stayed unmatched. CDR3: CASSPQLAGAVHEQFF. CDR3 DNA sequence: TGTGCCAGCTCGCCCCAACTAGCGGGAGCGGTCCATGAGCAGTTCTTC.

This chain links TRBV19 with TRBJ1-5; 10 bases align to TRBD1. V trimming: 3 bases; J trimming: 4 bases; junction bases outside the gene matches: 6. Germline-derived CDR1 and CDR2 are LNHDA and SQIVND (reference sequence). CDR3 length: 16 residues. The CDR3 region has the DNA TGTGCCAGTAGTATCGGGACAGGGGTCACGAATCAGCCCCAGCATTTT. Its translation: CASSIGTGVTNQPQHF. The whole variable domain, remainder taken from reference TRBV19 and TRBJ1-5, is DGGITQSPKYLFRKEGQNVTLSCEQNLNHDAMYWYRQDPGQGLRLIYYSQIVNDFQKGDIAEGYSVSREKKESFPLTVTSAQKNPTAFYLCASSIGTGVTNQPQHFGDGTRLSIL.